These 6 T cell receptor beta chains originate from one sample sequenced in a study of blood T cell repertoires in COVID-19 (TCRdb year 2020). Library generation was performed with the immunoSEQ multiplex PCR assay. TCRdb obtained this table from immuneACCESS and retained in-frame rearrangements with V and J assigned. These tables miss some clones; where compared with another copy, unresolved V genes account for less than half of the shortfall, and the remainder is unexplained. Recorded for this sample are 200,000 to 250,000 clones; around 84% of them occurred a single time. In total, the top ten clones hold 4.3% of the sample. What was sequenced was PBMCs or T cells enriched from blood (not recorded which). These receptor sequences come from a young man with acute COVID-19.

This chain links TRBV4-1 with TRBJ1-2, with D possibly matching TRBD1 (6 bases). The CDR3 sequence is 17 residues long. V gave up 0 bases and J gave up 2 bases, with 16 bases separating them. Germline CDR1 MGHRA, CDR2 YSYEKL. CDR3 nucleotides: TGCGCCAGCAGCCAAGAGCGCTTCTCCGGACAGAACTATGGCTACACCTTC. Amino acid sequence: CASSQERFSGQNYGYTF.

The chain recombines TRBV9 with TRBJ1-1, with TRBD1 matching over 12 bases. CDR3 length: 16 residues. Trimming at V came to 4 bases and at J to 6 bases, leaving 10 bases not matched to a gene. Germline-derived CDR1 and CDR2 are SGDLS and YYNGEE. In DNA form, the CDR3 reads TGTGCCAGCAGCCCCCACCCCGGGACAGGGGGCTCTGAAGCTTTCTTT. This encodes CASSPHPGTGGSEAFF. The variable domain in full, completed from reference TRBV9 and TRBJ1-1, reads DSGVTQTPKHLITATGQRVTLRCSPRSGDLSVYWYQQSLDQGLQFLIQYYNGEERAKGNILERFSAQQFPDLHSELNLSSLELGDSALYFCASSPHPGTGGSEAFFGQGTRLTVV.

This clone has only one observation. This chain links TRBV7-7 with TRBJ2-1; 12 positions match TRBD2. The J segment lost 7 bases and the V segment lost 5 bases, leaving 6 bases of the junction unmatched. Germline V gene data show CDR1 as SSHAT and CDR2 as FNYEAQ (reference sequence). The CDR3 is 15 amino acids. CDR3 protein: CASSTLAGGPNEQFF. The DNA of the CDR3 is TGTGCCAGCAGCACACTAGCGGGGGGCCCTAATGAGCAGTTCTTC. The full variable domain, rest sourced from reference TRBV7-7 and TRBJ2-1, is GAGVSQSPRYKVTKRGQDVTLRCDPISSHATLYWYQQALGQGPEFLTYFNYEAQPDKSGLPSDRFSAERPEGSISTLTIQRTEQRDSAMYRCASSTLAGGPNEQFFGPGTRLTVL.

This clone was detected only a few times. The gene calls are TRBV28 and TRBJ1-1; D possibly corresponds to TRBD1 (5 bases). Germline loops: CDR1 MDHEN, CDR2 SYDVKM. Trimming removed 3 bases from V and 0 bases from J, with 11 bases in between. The CDR3 loop spans 15 amino acids. DNA of the CDR3: TGTGCCAGCAGTTTGTTGACGGACATGAACACTGAAGCTTTCTTT. It codes for CASSLLTDMNTEAFF.

V usage is TRBV30 and J usage is TRBJ1-2; D call uncertain. CDR1 GTSNPN and CDR2 SVGIG come from the germline V gene (reference sequence). V was clipped by 0 bases and J by 6 bases, with 8 bases between them. The CDR3 has 12 amino acids. CDR3 protein: CAWSVRADGYTF. Written as DNA, the CDR3 is TGTGCCTGGAGTGTACGCGCTGATGGCTACACCTTC.

The rearrangement uses TRBV11-3 and TRBJ2-3, with D perhaps matching TRBD1 (5 bases). The CDR3 extends over 12 amino acids. Deletions cut 1 base from V and 11 bases from J, with 10 bases between. Germline CDR1 is SGHNT and CDR2 is YENEEA. The CDR3 loop reads CASSLGSRGQYF. The CDR3 DNA reads as TGTGCCAGCAGCTTAGGGTCTAGGGGGCAGTATTTT.